Given below is one T cell receptor beta chain in context. The data derive from a study of shared clonotypes between healthy human individuals. About the study: Every donor yielded three CD4 naive, three CD4 memory, two CD8 naive and one CD8 memory plate.

Deep-level settings were used for running the assay. As originally analysed: In the immunoSEQ data, sequences were junction-only and lacked quality scores, so filtering differed. Method: immunoSEQ multiplex PCR; TCRdb's copy keeps in-frame clones and lacks some. The D gene and trimming were derived from the DNA, and the V and J assignments and clone size from that table. The sample lists about 700,000 clones; around 72% were seen once. From CD4+ cells came CD45RA+ naive and CD45RA-negative memory subsets. The ends were cut back, 0 bases at V and 6 bases at J, with 12 bases in the middle. CDR1 is SGHVS, CDR2 FNYEAQ, per germline. The CDR3 has 14 residues.

The rearrangement joins TRBV7-6 to TRBJ2-7; possible D gene TRBD2, 6 bases. The material sequenced was memory CD4+ T cells sorted from blood. This sample's subset: CD45RA-negative fraction. The sequence derives from a woman aged 25 to 39 in good health. The CDR3 DNA reads as TGTGCCAGCAGCTTAGCGGTACACGGGGGCGAGCAGTACTTC. Its protein is CASSLAVHGGEQYF. Together with reference TRBV7-6 and TRBJ2-7, the CDR3 gives the full variable domain: GAGVSQSPRYKVTKRGQDVALRCDPISGHVSLYWYRQALGQGPEFLTYFNYEAQQDKSGLPNDRFSAERPEGSISTLTIQRTEQRDSAMYRCASSLAVHGGEQYFGPGTRLTVT.